These 17 T cell receptor beta chains were sequenced from one sample in a study of Graves' ophthalmopathy and Graves' hyperthyroidism. Amplification of TCR beta CDR3 regions used RNA transcripts. HTBI-primed RT-PCR formed the first round, and a multiplex PCR formed the second. Each CDR3 protein gets one entry after TCRdb re-called the multiplex PCR reads with MiXCR. The sample lists about 740,000 distinct CDR3 sequences; approximately 40% were seen once. Material: peripheral blood. These receptors were taken from an adult man with Graves' ophthalmopathy.

The chain links TRBV7-4 to TRBJ2-7; the match to TRBD1 covers 10 bases. The CDR3 covers 15 residues. Germline trimming cut 5 bases from V and 5 bases from J; bases unmatched to any gene: 9. Germline V CDR1 and CDR2: SGHVT, SQSDAQ. The CDR3 reads CASSQFGGTGDEQYF. The DNA for the CDR3 is TGTGCCAGCAGCCAGTTTGGTGGGACAGGGGACGAGCAGTACTTC.

Comment on this clonotype: This may be a read error: a much more frequent sequence differs by one nucleotide. The chain's CDR3 is CATLAGWGRQYF. CDR3 sequence (DNA): TGTGCCACCCTCGCGGGTTGGGGCAGGCAGTACTTC. The rearrangement joins TRBV24-1 to TRBJ2-7, with D perhaps TRBD1 or TRBD2 (5 bases each). The CDR3 has 12 amino acids. Germline CDR1 and CDR2: KGHDR and SFDVKD. The V end lost 9 bases, the J end lost 9 bases, and 17 bases lay between the germline ends.

The CDR3: CASITGQYSNQPQHF. The CDR3 nucleotides read TGTGCCAGCATTACGGGACAGTATAGCAATCAGCCCCAGCATTTT. J is TRBJ1-5 and V is TRBV10-3, with TRBD1 matching over 7 bases. V dropped 10 bases and J dropped 0; count of bases not matched to a gene: 9. The CDR3 covers 15 residues. The germline CDR1 and CDR2 sequences are ENHRY and SYGVKD.

This clonotype was seen repeatedly, ten times or more. The gene calls are TRBV7-8 and TRBJ1-1; tentatively, D is TRBD1 (5 bases). Germline V lookup: CDR1 SGHVS, CDR2 FQNEAQ. The CDR3 spans 15 residues. V was pared by 0 bases and J by 1 base, with 9 bases between. CDR3 DNA: TGTGCCAGCAGCTTAGCTCCAGGGCGGAACACTGAAGCTTTCTTT. Protein sequence: CASSLAPGRNTEAFF.

J is TRBJ1-6 and V is TRBV19; D remains unclear. Germline V gene data show CDR1 as LNHDA and CDR2 as SQIVND (reference sequence). CDR3 length: 13 amino acids. Trimming removed 5 bases from V and 8 bases from J, with 10 bases in between. Written as DNA, the CDR3 is TGTGCCAGTAGTTCTCGGCCCTATTCACCCCTCCACTTT. Its protein is CASSSRPYSPLHF.

Remarks on this clonotype: A much larger clone sits a single nucleotide away, making a read error possible. The CDR3 carries no conserved terminal phenylalanine or tryptophan, so it likely arises from a read error. In DNA, the CDR3 is TGTGCCAGCAGCGCCCACTCTGGGACAGGGGGATTTGGCTACACCTCC. It translates to CASSAHSGTGGFGYTS. V usage is TRBV5-5 and J usage is TRBJ1-2; 11 bases map to TRBD1. Germline CDR1 and CDR2: SGHKS and YYEKEE (reference sequence). The CDR3 consists of 16 residues. Unmatched junction bases numbered 12, after V lost 4 bases and J lost 7 bases.

As for this clonotype: A much larger clone differs from this one at a single base, so this may be a read error. CDR3 amino acids: CASSTGTGSYELYF. For the CDR3, the DNA is TGTGCCAGTAGTACCGGGACAGGGTCCTACGAGCTGTACTTC. The rearrangement joins TRBV19 to TRBJ2-7; 9 bases map to TRBD1. The CDR3 loop spans 14 amino acids. In germline, CDR1 is LNHDA, CDR2 SQIVND (reference sequence).

The genes are TRBV7-3 and TRBJ1-1, with D possibly matching TRBD1 (5 bases). The CDR3 has 13 residues. Deletions cut 8 bases from V and 7 bases from J, with 17 bases between. Germline V gives CDR1 SGHTA, CDR2 FQGTGA. This CDR3 reads CASSAGTEGEAFF. The CDR3 coding sequence is TGTGCCAGCTCGGCCGGGACCGAAGGTGAAGCTTTCTTT.

The chain has TRBV7-2 and TRBJ1-1; D ambiguous. Trimming left V 5 bases short and J 3 bases short, with 16 bases between. CDR1 SGHTA and CDR2 FQGNSA come from the germline V gene. This CDR3 has 15 amino acids. The CDR3 protein is CASSLSNAEHTEAFF. CDR3 bases: TGTGCCAGCAGCCTATCGAACGCGGAACACACTGAAGCTTTCTTT.

The V call is TRBV14, the J call TRBJ2-3; 9 bases match TRBD1. Germline V gene lookup returns CDR1 SGHDN and CDR2 FVKESK. V dropped 6 bases and J dropped 1; count of bases not matched to a gene: 5. There are 15 residues in the CDR3. The CDR3 region has the DNA TGTGCCAGCAGTTACAGGGGGCTCGGCACAGATACGCAGTATTTT. Translated, it gives CASSYRGLGTDTQYF.

This clonotype was observed many times. The rearrangement links TRBV7-8 to TRBJ1-5; D not resolved. V gave up 2 bases and J gave up 3 bases, with 11 bases separating them. The CDR3 has 15 amino acids. The germline V gene encodes CDR1 SGHVS and CDR2 FQNEAQ. The DNA for the CDR3 is TGTGCCAGCAGCTTAAACCGAGCGTCCAATCAGCCCCAGCATTTT. Its translation is CASSLNRASNQPQHF. Full variable domain (outside the CDR3, taken from reference TRBV7-8 and TRBJ1-5): GAGVSQSPRYKVAKRGQDVALRCDPISGHVSLFWYQQALGQGPEFLTYFQNEAQLDKSGLPSDRFFAERPEGSVSTLKIQRTQQEDSAVYLCASSLNRASNQPQHFGDGTRLSIL.

The chain joins TRBV5-1 to TRBJ2-5; possible D gene TRBD2, 5 bases. Germline values: CDR1 SGHRS, CDR2 YFSETQ. The CDR3 has 14 amino acids. Trimming shortened V by 4 bases and J by 7 bases, and 17 bases separated the two germline ends. The chain's CDR3 is CASSPDQTSGTQYF. The DNA of the CDR3 is TGCGCCAGCAGCCCTGACCAAACCAGCGGGACCCAGTACTTC.

This clonotype was found many times. CDR3 coding DNA: TGTGCCAGCATTCTGGGACAGATATCCTATGGCTACACCTTC. It is translated as CASILGQISYGYTF. This chain uses TRBV2 with TRBJ1-2; TRBD1 aligns across 7 bases. Germline V gene data show CDR1 as SNHLY and CDR2 as FYNNEI. The CDR3 contains 14 residues. Trimming removed 7 bases from V and 4 bases from J; junction bases left unmatched: 9.

The V and J genes are TRBV11-1 and TRBJ2-1; D possibly corresponds to TRBD2 (6 bases). From germline, CDR1 is SGHAT and CDR2 FQDESV (reference sequence). The CDR3 is 16 residues long. V lost 3 bases, J lost 2 bases, and 14 bases lay in between. In DNA, the CDR3 is TGTGCCAGCAGCTTCCAAGCGGGTAACCCCTACAATGAGCAGTTCTTC. Its protein product is CASSFQAGNPYNEQFF.

This clonotype occurred a few times. V gene TRBV7-9 combines with J gene TRBJ2-7; unclear D gene. Trimming took 4 bases from V and 6 from J, leaving 16 bases between them. The germline V gene has CDR1 SEHNR and CDR2 FQNEAQ (reference sequence). CDR3 length: 14 amino acids. This CDR3 reads CASSSYTGPREQYF. CDR3 nucleotide sequence: TGTGCCAGCAGCTCCTACACCGGGCCTCGCGAGCAGTACTTC.

Regarding this clonotype: A much more abundant neighbour one base away suggests this may be a read error. The rearrangement links TRBV19 to TRBJ2-6; TRBD1 aligns across 7 bases. The CDR3 extends over 17 amino acids. Per the germline V gene, CDR1 is LNHDA and CDR2 is SQIVND (reference sequence). Trimming cost V 6 bases and J 2 bases; bases outside gene matches: 10. The CDR3 sequence is CASSNGQARPGANVLTF. CDR3 DNA sequence: TGTGCCAGTAGCAACGGACAGGCCCGCCCTGGGGCCAACGTCCTGACTTTC.

The chain is built from TRBV29-1 and TRBJ2-7, with D perhaps TRBD1 (5 bases). V was clipped by 3 bases and J by 7 bases, with 10 bases between them. CDR3 size: 11 residues. Germline values: CDR1 SQVTM, CDR2 ANQGSEA. For the CDR3, the DNA is TGCAGCGTTGAGGGGCCGGTGGAGCAGTACTTC. Its protein is CSVEGPVEQYF.